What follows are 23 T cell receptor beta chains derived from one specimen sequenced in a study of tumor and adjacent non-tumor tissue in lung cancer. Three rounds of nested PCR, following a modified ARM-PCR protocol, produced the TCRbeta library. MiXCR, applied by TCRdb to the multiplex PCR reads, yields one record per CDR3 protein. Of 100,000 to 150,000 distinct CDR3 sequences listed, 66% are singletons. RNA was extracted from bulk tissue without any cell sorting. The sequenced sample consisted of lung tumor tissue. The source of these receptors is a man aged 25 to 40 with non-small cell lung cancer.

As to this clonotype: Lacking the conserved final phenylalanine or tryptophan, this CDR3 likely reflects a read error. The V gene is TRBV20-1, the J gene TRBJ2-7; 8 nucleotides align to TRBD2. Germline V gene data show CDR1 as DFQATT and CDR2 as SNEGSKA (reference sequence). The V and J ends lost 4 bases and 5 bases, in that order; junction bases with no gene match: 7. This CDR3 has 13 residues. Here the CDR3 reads CSAKVEAGDEQYL. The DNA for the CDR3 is TGCAGTGCTAAGGTGGAAGCGGGGGACGAGCAGTACTTA.

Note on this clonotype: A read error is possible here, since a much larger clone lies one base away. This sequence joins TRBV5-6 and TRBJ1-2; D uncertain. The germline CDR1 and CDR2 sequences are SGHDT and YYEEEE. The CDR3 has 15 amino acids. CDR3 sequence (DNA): TGTGCCAACAGCGGCGATTTTGGGTCAATCTATGGCTACACCTTC. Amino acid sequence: CANSGDFGSIYGYTF.

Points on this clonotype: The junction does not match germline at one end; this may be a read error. CDR3 sequence reads: CASSLVPDERYF. The CDR3, as DNA: TGTGCCAGTAGCTTAGTCCCCGATGAGCGGTACTTC. The rearrangement links TRBV11-3 to TRBJ2-1, with D perhaps TRBD2 (5 bases). The germline gives CDR1 SGHNT, CDR2 YENEEA. CDR3 length: 12 amino acids.

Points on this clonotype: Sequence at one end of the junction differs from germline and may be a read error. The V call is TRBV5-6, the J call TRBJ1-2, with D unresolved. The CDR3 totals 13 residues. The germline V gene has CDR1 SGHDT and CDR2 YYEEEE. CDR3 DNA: TGTGCCTGCAGCTCGGCGGACTGGGAAGGCTACACCTTC. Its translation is CACSSADWEGYTF.

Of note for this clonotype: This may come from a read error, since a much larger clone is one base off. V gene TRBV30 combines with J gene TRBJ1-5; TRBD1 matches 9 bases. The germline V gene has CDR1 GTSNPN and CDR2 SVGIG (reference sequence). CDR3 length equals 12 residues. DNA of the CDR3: TGTGCCCGGAGTACAGGGGGCCAGCCCCAGCATTTT. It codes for CARSTGGQPQHF. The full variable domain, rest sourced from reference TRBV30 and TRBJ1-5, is SQTIHQWPATLVQPVGSPLSLECTVEGTSNPNLYWYRQAAGRGLQLLFYSVGIGQISSEVPQNLSASRPQDRQFILSSKKLLLSDSGFYLCARSTGGQPQHFGDGTRLSIL.

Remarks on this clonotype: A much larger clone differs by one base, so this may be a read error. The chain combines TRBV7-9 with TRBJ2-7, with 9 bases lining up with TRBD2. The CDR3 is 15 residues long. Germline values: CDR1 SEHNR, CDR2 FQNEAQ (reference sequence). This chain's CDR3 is CVSSLTSGRIDEQYF. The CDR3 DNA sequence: TGTGTCAGCAGCTTAACGAGCGGGAGGATTGACGAGCAGTACTTC.

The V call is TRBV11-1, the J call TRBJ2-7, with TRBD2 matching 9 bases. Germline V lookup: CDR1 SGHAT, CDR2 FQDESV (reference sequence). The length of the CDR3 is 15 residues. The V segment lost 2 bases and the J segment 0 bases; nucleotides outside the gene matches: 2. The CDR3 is CASSLPSGNSYEQYF. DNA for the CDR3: TGTGCCAGCAGCTTACCTAGCGGGAACTCCTACGAGCAGTACTTC.

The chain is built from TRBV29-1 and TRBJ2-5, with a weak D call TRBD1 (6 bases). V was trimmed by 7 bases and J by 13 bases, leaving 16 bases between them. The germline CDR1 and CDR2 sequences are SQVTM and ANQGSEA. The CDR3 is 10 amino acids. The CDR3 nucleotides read TGCAGCGCAACGGGACAAATCATGTACTTC. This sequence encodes CSATGQIMYF.

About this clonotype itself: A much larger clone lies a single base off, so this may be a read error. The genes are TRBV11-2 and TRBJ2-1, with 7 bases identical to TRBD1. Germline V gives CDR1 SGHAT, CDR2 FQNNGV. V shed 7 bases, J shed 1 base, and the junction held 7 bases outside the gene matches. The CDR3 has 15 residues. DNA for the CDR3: TGTGCCAGCAACCCAGGGACAGAATCCTACAATGAGCAGTTCTTC. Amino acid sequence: CASNPGTESYNEQFF.

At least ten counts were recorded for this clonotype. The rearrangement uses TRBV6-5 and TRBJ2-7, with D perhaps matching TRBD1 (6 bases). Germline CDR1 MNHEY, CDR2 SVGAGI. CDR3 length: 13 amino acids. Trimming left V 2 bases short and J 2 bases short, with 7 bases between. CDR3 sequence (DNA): TGTGCCAGCAGTTACGGACAGACCTACGAGCAGTACTTC. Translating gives CASSYGQTYEQYF.

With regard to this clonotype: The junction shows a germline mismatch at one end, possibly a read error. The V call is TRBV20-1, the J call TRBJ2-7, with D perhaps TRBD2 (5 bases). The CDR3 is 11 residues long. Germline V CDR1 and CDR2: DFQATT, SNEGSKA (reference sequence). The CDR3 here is CGARDGDEQYF. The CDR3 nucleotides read TGCGGTGCTAGAGACGGGGATGAGCAGTACTTC.

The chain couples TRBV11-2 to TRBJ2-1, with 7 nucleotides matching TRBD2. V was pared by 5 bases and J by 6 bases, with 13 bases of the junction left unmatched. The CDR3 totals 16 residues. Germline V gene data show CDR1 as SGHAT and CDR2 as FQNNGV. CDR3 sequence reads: CASSTIVRGGSNEQFF. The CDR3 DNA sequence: TGTGCCAGCAGCACCATAGTGAGAGGCGGGAGCAATGAGCAGTTCTTC.

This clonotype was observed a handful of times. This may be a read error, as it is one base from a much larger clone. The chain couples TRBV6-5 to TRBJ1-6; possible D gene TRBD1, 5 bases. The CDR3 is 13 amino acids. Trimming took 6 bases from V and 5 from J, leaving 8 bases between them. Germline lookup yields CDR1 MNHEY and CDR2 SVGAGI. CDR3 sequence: CASSRGNNSPLHF. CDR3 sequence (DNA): TGTGCCAGCAGCCGGGGCAATAATTCACCCCTCCACTTT.

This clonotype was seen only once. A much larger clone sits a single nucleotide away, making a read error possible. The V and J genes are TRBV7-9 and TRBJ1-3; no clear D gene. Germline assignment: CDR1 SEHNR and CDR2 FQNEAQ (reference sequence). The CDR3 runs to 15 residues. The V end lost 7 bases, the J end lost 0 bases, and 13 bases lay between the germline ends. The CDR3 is CASIPTRTSGNTIYF. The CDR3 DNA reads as TGTGCCAGCATCCCGACTCGGACCTCTGGAAACACCATATATTTT.

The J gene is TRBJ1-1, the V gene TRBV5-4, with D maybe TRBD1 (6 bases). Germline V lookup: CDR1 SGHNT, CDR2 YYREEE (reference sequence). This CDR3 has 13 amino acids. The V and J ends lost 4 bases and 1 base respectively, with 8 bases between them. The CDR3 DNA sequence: TGTGCCAGCAGCCAGACAGGGAACACTGAAGCTTTCTTT. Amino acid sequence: CASSQTGNTEAFF.

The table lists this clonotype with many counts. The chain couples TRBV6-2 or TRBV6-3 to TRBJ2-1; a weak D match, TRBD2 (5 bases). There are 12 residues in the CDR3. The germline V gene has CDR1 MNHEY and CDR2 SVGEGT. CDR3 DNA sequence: TGTGCTACTAGGGTCTCCTACAATGAGCAGTTCTTC. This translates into CATRVSYNEQFF.

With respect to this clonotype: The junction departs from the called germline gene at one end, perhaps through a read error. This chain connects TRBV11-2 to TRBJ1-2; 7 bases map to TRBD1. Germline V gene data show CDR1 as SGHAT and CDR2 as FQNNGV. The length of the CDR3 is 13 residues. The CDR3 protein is CVGSLTGVNGYTF. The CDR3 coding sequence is TGTGTCGGCAGCTTAACAGGGGTAAATGGCTACACATTC.

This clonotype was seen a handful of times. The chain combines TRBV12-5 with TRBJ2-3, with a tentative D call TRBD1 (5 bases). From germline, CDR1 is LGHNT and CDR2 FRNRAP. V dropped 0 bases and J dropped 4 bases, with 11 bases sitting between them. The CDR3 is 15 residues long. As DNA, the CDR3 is TGTGCTAGTGGTTTGGTATCAGGGATGGCAGATACGCAGTATTTT. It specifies CASGLVSGMADTQYF.

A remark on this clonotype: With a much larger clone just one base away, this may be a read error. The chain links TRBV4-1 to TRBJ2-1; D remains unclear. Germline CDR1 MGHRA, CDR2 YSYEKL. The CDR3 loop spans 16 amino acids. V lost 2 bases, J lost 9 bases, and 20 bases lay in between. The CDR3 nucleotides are TGCGCCAGCAGCCAAAGCCCATCCAAGATCGGTAGTGAGCAGTTCTTC. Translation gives CASSQSPSKIGSEQFF.

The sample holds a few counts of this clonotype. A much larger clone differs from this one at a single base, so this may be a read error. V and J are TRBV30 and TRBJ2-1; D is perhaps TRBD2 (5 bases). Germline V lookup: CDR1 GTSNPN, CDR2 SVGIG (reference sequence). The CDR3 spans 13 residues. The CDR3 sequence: CASQADSYNERFF. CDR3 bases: TGTGCCTCCCAAGCGGACTCCTACAATGAGCGGTTCTTC.

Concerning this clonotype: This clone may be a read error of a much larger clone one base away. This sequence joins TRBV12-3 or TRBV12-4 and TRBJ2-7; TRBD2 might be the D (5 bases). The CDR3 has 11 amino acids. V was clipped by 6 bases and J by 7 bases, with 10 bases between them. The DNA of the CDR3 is TGTGCCAGCAGCCCCGGGAAGGAGCAGTACTTC. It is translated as CASSPGKEQYF.

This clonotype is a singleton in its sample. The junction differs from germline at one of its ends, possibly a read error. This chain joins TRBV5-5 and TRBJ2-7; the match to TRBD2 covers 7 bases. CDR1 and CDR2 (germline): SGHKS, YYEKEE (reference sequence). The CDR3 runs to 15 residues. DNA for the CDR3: TGTGTCAGCAGCTTGGATGGGGGGGGTTCTTACGAACAGTGCTTC. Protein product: CVSSLDGGGSYEQCF. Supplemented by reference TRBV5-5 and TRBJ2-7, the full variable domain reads DAGVTQSPTHLIKTRGQQVTLRCSPISGHKSVSWYQQVLGQGPQFIFQYYEKEERGRGNFPDRFSARQFPNYSSELNVNALLLGDSALYLCVSSLDGGGSYEQCFGPGTRLTVT.

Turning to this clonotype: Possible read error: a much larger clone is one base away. CDR3 sequence reads: CANSYRRGDEQFF. The CDR3 nucleotides are TGTGCCAACAGTTACAGGAGGGGGGATGAGCAGTTCTTC. The chain recombines TRBV6-5 with TRBJ2-1; D assignment may be TRBD1 or TRBD2 (6 bases each). This CDR3 spans 13 amino acids. CDR1 is MNHEY, CDR2 SVGAGI, per germline.